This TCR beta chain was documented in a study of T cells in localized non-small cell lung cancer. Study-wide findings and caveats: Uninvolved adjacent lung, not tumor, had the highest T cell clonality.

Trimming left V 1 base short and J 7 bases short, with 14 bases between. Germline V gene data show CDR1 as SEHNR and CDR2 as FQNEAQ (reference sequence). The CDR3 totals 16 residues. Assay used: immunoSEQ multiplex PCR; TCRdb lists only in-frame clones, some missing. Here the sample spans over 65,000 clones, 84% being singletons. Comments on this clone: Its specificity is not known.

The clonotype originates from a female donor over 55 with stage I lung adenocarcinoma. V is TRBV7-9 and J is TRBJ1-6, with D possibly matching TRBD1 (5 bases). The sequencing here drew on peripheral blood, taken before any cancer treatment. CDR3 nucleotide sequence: TGTGCCAGCAGCTTAGGGATCGGGGAGGGGAATTCACCCCTCCACTTT. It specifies CASSLGIGEGNSPLHF.